The 17 T cell receptor beta chains in this list originate from one sample, sequenced in a study of T cells in Graves' hyperthyroidism and ophthalmopathy. RNA transcripts provided the source from which TCR beta CDR3 regions were amplified. HTBI primers were the set used in a first-round RT-PCR of the TCR CDR3. TCRdb re-called the multiplex PCR reads with MiXCR, one entry per CDR3 protein. Here the sample spans approximately 620,000 distinct CDR3 sequences, about 15% being singletons. Material for sequencing was blood. All receptors come from a woman in her twenties or thirties with Graves' hyperthyroidism that later progressed to Graves' ophthalmopathy.

At least ten counts were recorded for this clonotype. The genes are TRBV6-1 and TRBJ1-1, with D unclear. Germline V CDR1 and CDR2: MNHNS, SASEGT. The CDR3 is 13 amino acids. Between the trimmed V and J ends, which lost 6 bases and 0 bases, there was a span of 8 bases. In DNA, the CDR3 is TGTGCCAGCAGCCGCACAGTGAACACTGAAGCTTTCTTT. This gives the protein CASSRTVNTEAFF.

This clonotype has at least ten counts. V gene TRBV5-1 combines with J gene TRBJ2-1, with 8 nucleotides matching TRBD2. The J segment lost 7 bases and the V segment lost 4 bases, leaving 7 bases of the junction unmatched. There are 14 residues in the CDR3. The germline CDR1 and CDR2 sequences are SGHRS and YFSETQ. The CDR3 DNA sequence: TGCGCCAGCAGCACGGGAGGGCCCAGGAATGAGCAGTTCTTC. Translation: CASSTGGPRNEQFF. Drawing the rest from reference TRBV5-1 and TRBJ2-1, the complete variable domain is KAGVTQTPRYLIKTRGQQVTLSCSPISGHRSVSWYQQTPGQGLQFLFEYFSETQRNKGNFPGRFSGRQFSNSRSEMNVSTLELGDSALYLCASSTGGPRNEQFFGPGTRLTVL.

The gene calls are TRBV27 and TRBJ1-2; D is perhaps TRBD1 (5 bases). The CDR3 has 15 amino acids. The V gene's germline CDR1 is MNHEY and CDR2 SMNVEV (reference sequence). V gave up 2 bases and J gave up 8 bases, with 18 bases separating them. CDR3 residues: CASSLGYPLGDGYTF. In DNA, the CDR3 is TGTGCCAGCAGTTTAGGGTACCCTCTTGGGGACGGCTACACCTTC.

As for this clonotype: A much more abundant neighbour one base away suggests this may be a read error. The DNA of the CDR3 is TGTGCCACCAGTGACCCAACCCCCAGGGCGAGAGATGCGCAGTATTTT. It specifies CATSDPTPRARDAQYF. This chain links TRBV24-1 with TRBJ2-3, with TRBD1 as a possible D gene (5 bases). Germline CDR1 KGHDR, CDR2 SFDVKD. The CDR3 extends over 16 amino acids.

This clonotype was seen repeatedly, ten times or more. The chain carries TRBV6-1 and TRBJ2-7, with D perhaps matching TRBD1 (6 bases). The CDR3 consists of 13 residues. Germline CDR1 is MNHNS and CDR2 is SASEGT. V was shortened by 7 bases and J by 0 bases, with 10 bases between the two germline ends. Here the CDR3 DNA reads TGTGCCAGCATCGACAGGAGCTCCTACGAGCAGTACTTC. This encodes CASIDRSSYEQYF.

This clonotype was seen ten or more times. V usage is TRBV7-3 and J usage is TRBJ1-6; 7 positions agree with TRBD1. This CDR3 contains 14 residues. Germline-derived CDR1 and CDR2 are SGHTA and FQGTGA. V lost 5 bases and J lost 6; bases outside the gene matches: 4. Here the CDR3 reads CASSTGTANSPLHF. The CDR3 nucleotides read TGTGCCAGCAGCACCGGGACAGCTAATTCACCCCTCCACTTT.

A few counts support this clonotype. This sequence joins TRBV13 and TRBJ2-1; the match to TRBD1 covers 9 bases. The CDR3 consists of 14 residues. V trimming: 4 bases; J trimming: 14 bases; junction bases outside the gene matches: 12. The V gene's germline CDR1 is PRHDT and CDR2 FYEKMQ (reference sequence). CDR3 coding DNA: TGTGCCAGCAGCTCGAACGCCCTACAGGGGGCCAAGTTCTTC. This codes for CASSSNALQGAKFF.

This clonotype was seen at least ten times. V is TRBV28 and J is TRBJ2-7; 9 positions agree with TRBD1. V lost 5 bases and J lost 5; bases outside the gene matches: 7. The V gene's germline CDR1 is MDHEN and CDR2 SYDVKM. This CDR3 comprises 14 residues. CDR3 DNA: TGTGCCAGCAGTCCTGGGGACAGGGCCCACGAGCAGTACTTC. Its translation: CASSPGDRAHEQYF.

This clonotype was picked up many times. The J gene is TRBJ2-1, the V gene TRBV20-1, with TRBD2 matching 15 bases. The CDR3 length is 15 residues. The V gene end was trimmed by 3 bases and the J gene end by 7 bases; junction bases not matched to a gene: 4. The V gene's germline CDR1 is DFQATT and CDR2 SNEGSKA (reference sequence). The chain's CDR3 is CSASGLAGGSNEQFF. CDR3 nucleotides: TGCAGTGCTAGTGGACTAGCGGGAGGGTCGAATGAGCAGTTCTTC.

The sample holds many counts of this clonotype. The chain couples TRBV11-2 to TRBJ2-7; TRBD2 matches at 9 bases. The germline CDR1 and CDR2 sequences are SGHAT and FQNNGV. The CDR3 covers 16 residues. V shed 6 bases and J 5 bases; nucleotides not matched to a gene: 14. CDR3 sequence: CASSSILAGSPHEQYF. Here the CDR3 DNA reads TGTGCCAGCAGTTCAATCCTAGCGGGAAGTCCCCACGAGCAGTACTTC.

In this sample, this clonotype turned up many times. The V and J genes are TRBV20-1 and TRBJ1-2; 9 nucleotides match TRBD1. The junction had 7 bases not matched to a gene; V was cut back by 6 bases and J by 8 bases. Germline lookup yields CDR1 DFQATT and CDR2 SNEGSKA (reference sequence). This CDR3 spans 12 amino acids. DNA for the CDR3: TGCAGTGCGCCGGGACAGGGACGGGGCTACACCTTC. Encoded protein: CSAPGQGRGYTF.

To note about this clonotype: A much larger clone lies one base from this, so it may be a read error. The genes are TRBV11-2 and TRBJ2-7; 16 nucleotides agree with TRBD2. CDR1 is SGHAT, CDR2 FQNNGV, per germline. The J segment lost 6 bases and the V segment lost 6 bases, leaving 17 bases of the junction unmatched. The CDR3 sequence is 19 residues long. The chain's CDR3 is CASSLYIPGLAGGPSEQYF. The CDR3 DNA is TGTGCCAGCAGTTTATACATCCCGGGACTAGCGGGAGGGCCCTCCGAGCAGTACTTC.

This clonotype was seen repeatedly, ten times or more. This rearrangement joins TRBV2 to TRBJ2-5; D ambiguous. The CDR3 contains 14 residues. The V gene lost 6 bases and the J gene lost 4 bases, with 15 bases spanning the gap. CDR1 is SNHLY and CDR2 is FYNNEI in the germline V gene. CDR3 DNA: TGTGCCAGCAGCATACGGGTGGAGTCAGAGACCCAGTACTTC. Its translation is CASSIRVESETQYF.

The J gene is TRBJ2-1, the V gene TRBV20-1; 8 bases align to TRBD2. CDR1 and CDR2 from the germline V gene are DFQATT and SNEGSKA (reference sequence). This CDR3 contains 13 residues. V trimming: 5 bases; J trimming: 5 bases; junction bases outside the gene matches: 5. The CDR3 is CSAASGRNNEQFF. Here the CDR3 DNA reads TGCAGTGCTGCCAGCGGGAGAAACAATGAGCAGTTCTTC.

In its sample, this clonotype was seen many times. The V and J genes are TRBV20-1 and TRBJ2-5, with D possibly being TRBD2 (6 bases). The V gene lost 0 bases and the J gene lost 5 bases, with 22 bases spanning the gap. The CDR3 is 17 residues long. Germline-derived CDR1 and CDR2 are DFQATT and SNEGSKA (reference sequence). The CDR3 is CSARDSTGGGALETQYF. The CDR3, as DNA: TGCAGTGCTAGAGACTCAACTGGCGGAGGGGCTTTGGAGACCCAGTACTTC.

This clonotype was counted ten times or more. The genes are TRBV24-1 and TRBJ1-2, with D hard to call. The CDR3 sequence is 15 residues long. With 1 base removed from V and 9 bases from J, the gap between germline ends came to 17 bases. CDR1 KGHDR and CDR2 SFDVKD come from the germline V gene. The CDR3 DNA follows: TGTGCCACCAGTGATTTTGGGCAGCCAAACCCCCGCTACACCTTC. Translated: CATSDFGQPNPRYTF.

This clonotype was found many times. The chain combines TRBV27 with TRBJ2-7, with 13 bases that match TRBD2. This CDR3 has 15 residues. Germline V gene sequence: CDR1 MNHEY, CDR2 SMNVEV (reference sequence). Germline trimming cut 10 bases from V and 3 bases from J; bases unmatched to any gene: 9. The CDR3 loop is CATFTGTSGNYEQYF. The CDR3 DNA follows: TGTGCCACCTTTACCGGGACTAGCGGGAACTACGAGCAGTACTTC.